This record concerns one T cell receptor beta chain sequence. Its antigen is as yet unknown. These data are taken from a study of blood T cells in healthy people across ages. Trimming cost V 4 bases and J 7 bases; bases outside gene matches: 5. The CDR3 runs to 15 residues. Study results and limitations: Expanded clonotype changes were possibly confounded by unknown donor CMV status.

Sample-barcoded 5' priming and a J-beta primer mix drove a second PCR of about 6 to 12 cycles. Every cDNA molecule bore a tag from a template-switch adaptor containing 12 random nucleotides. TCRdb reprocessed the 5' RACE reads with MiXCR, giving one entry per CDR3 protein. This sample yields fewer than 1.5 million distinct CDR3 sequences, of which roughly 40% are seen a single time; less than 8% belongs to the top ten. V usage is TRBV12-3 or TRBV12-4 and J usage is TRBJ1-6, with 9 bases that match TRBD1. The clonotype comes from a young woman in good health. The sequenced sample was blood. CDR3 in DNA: TGTGCCAGCAGTTCTACAGGGGGCGGAAATTCACCCCTCCACTTT. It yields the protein CASSSTGGGNSPLHF.